This TCR beta chain was recovered during a study of blood T cell repertoires in COVID-19. Study at large: The study drew acute and convalescent COVID-19 samples from the United States, Italy and Spain.

Produced via immunoSEQ multiplex PCR; TCRdb's table is partial and in-frame only. Of around 120,000 clones listed, approximately 80% are singletons. This CDR3 has 14 residues. V was shortened by 0 bases and J by 4 bases, with 10 bases between the two germline ends. CDR1 is SGHRS, CDR2 YFSETQ, per germline. The chain carries TRBV5-1 and TRBJ1-1, with D tentatively TRBD1 (6 bases). The sequence was obtained from a man aged 45-65 years with acute or convalescent COVID-19. What was sequenced was peripheral blood. Written as DNA, the CDR3 is TGCGCCAGCAGCTTGGTGGGGGCGGGCACTGAAGCTTTCTTT. Translation gives CASSLVGAGTEAFF. The whole variable domain, remainder taken from reference TRBV5-1 and TRBJ1-1, is KAGVTQTPRYLIKTRGQQVTLSCSPISGHRSVSWYQQTPGQGLQFLFEYFSETQRNKGNFPGRFSGRQFSNSRSEMNVSTLELGDSALYLCASSLVGAGTEAFFGQGTRLTVV.